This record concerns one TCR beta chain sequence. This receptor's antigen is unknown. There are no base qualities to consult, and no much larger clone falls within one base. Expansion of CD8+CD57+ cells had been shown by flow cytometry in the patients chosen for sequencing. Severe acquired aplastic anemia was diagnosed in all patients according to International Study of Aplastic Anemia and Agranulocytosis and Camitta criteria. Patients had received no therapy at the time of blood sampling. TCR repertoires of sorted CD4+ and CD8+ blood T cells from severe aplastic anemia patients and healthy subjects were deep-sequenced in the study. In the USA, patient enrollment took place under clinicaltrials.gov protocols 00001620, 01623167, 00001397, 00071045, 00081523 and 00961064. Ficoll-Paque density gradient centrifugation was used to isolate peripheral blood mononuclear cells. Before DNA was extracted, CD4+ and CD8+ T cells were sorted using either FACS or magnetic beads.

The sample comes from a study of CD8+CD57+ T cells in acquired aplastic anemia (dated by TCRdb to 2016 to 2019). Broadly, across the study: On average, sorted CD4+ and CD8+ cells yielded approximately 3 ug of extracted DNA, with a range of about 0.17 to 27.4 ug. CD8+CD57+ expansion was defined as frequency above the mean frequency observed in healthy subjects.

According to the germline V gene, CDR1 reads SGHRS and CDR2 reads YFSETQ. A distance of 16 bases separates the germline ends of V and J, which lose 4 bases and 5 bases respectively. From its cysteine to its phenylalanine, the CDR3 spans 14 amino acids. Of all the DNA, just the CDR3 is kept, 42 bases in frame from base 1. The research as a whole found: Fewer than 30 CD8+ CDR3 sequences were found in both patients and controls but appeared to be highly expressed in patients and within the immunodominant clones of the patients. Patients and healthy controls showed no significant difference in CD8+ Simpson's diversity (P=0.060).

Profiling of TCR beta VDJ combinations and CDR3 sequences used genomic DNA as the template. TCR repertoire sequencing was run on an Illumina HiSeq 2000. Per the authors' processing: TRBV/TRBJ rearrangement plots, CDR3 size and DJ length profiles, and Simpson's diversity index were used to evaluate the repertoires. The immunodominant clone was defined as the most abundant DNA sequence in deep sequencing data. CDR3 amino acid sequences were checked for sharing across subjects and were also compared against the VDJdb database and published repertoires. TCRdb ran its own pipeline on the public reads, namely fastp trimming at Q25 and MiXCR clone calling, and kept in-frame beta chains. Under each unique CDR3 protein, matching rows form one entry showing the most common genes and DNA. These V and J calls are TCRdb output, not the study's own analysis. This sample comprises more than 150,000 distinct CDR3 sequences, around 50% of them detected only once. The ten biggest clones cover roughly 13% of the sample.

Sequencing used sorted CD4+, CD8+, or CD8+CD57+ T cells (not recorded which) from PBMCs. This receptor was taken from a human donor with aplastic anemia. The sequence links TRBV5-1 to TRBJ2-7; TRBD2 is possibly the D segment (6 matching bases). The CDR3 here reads CASSPAAGKDEQYF. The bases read TGCGCCAGCAGCCCCGCTGCGGGGAAGGACGAGCAGTACTTC.